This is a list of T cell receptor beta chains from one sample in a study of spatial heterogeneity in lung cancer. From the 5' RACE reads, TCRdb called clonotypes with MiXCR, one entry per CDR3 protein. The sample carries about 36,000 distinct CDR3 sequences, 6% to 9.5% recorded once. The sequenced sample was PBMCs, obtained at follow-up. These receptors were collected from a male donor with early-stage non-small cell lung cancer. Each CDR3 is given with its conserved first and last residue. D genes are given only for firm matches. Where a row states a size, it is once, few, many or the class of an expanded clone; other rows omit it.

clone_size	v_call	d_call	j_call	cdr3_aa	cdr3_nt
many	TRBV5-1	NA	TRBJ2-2	CASNPLQGSGELFF	TGCGCCAGCAACCCTCTCCAGGGCAGCGGGGAGCTGTTTTTT
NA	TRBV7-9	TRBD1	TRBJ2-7	CASSSATGKWSEQYF	TGTGCCAGCAGCTCCGCGACAGGGAAATGGTCCGAGCAGTACTTC
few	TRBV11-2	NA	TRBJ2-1	CASSPLGSYNEQFF	TGTGCCAGCAGCCCCCTGGGGTCCTACAATGAGCAGTTCTTC
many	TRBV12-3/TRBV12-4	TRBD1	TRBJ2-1	CASSNQGEQFF	TGTGCCAGCAGCAACCAGGGGGAACAGTTCTTC
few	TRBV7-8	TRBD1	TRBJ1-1	CASSYPGTGLNTEAFF	TGTGCCAGCAGCTATCCCGGGACAGGACTGAACACTGAAGCTTTCTTT
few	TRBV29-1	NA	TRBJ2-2	CSVFQGTGELFF	TGCAGCGTTTTTCAGGGGACCGGGGAGCTGTTTTTT
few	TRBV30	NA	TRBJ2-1	CAWSVVVGEQFF	TGTGCCTGGAGTGTAGTTGTGGGTGAGCAGTTCTTC
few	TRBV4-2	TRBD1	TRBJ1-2	CASSQSTGQGARLYGYTF	TGTGCCAGCAGCCAATCCACGGGGCAGGGGGCTCGTCTGTATGGCTACACCTTC
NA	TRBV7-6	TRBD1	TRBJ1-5	CASSLGRGRGNQPQHF	TGTGCCAGCAGCTTAGGCAGGGGGCGCGGCAATCAGCCCCAGCATTTT
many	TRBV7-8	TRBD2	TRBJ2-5	CASSLRTSGGKETQYF	TGTGCCAGCAGCCTCCGGACTAGCGGGGGGAAGGAGACCCAGTACTTC
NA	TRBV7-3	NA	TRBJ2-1	CASSHGGPYIEQFF	TGTGCCAGCAGCCACGGGGGGCCCTACATTGAGCAGTTCTTC
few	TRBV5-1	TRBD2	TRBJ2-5	CASSLSSGGAGKTQYF	TGCGCCAGCAGCTTGTCCAGCGGGGGGGCGGGAAAGACCCAGTACTTC
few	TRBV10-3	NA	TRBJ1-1	CATQSAGTEAFF	TGTGCCACACAGTCAGCGGGCACTGAAGCTTTCTTT
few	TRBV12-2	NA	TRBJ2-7	CASRPHRCSPLFGEQYF	TGTGCAAGTCGACCCCACAGGTGCAGTCCTTTATTTGGCGAGCAGTACTTC
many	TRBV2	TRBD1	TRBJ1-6	CASSEDRGKDSPLHF	TGTGCCAGCAGTGAGGACAGGGGAAAGGATTCACCCCTCCACTTT
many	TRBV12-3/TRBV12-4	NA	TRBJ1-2	CAISLRVTYGYTF	TGTGCCATCTCTTTAAGGGTAACTTATGGCTACACCTTC
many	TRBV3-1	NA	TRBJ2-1	CASSQEVWAGRNNEQFF	TGTGCCAGCAGCCAAGAGGTTTGGGCGGGGCGAAACAATGAGCAGTTCTTC